This T cell receptor beta chain stems from a study of human T cells and chemical hapten exposure. Study at large: Sensitizing treatment utilized 2% DPC over a roughly 2 cm by roughly 2 cm portion of upper inner arm skin. All patients underwent weekly scalp dosing with diphenylcyclopropenone for the full roughly 25-week study.

Study-wide points: Donors were affected by alopecia, so their immune reaction might vary from that of healthy individuals.

Unique molecular identifiers were linked by the library to individual cDNA molecules. A single record per CDR3 protein comes from TCRdb applying MiXCR to the RACE reads. The sample lists roughly 53,000 distinct CDR3 sequences; more than 9.5% were seen once. The CDR3 length is 13 residues. V dropped 3 bases and J dropped 4; count of bases not matched to a gene: 4. Germline loops: CDR1 SQVTM, CDR2 ANQGSEA. This clonotype was detected only a few times. The antigen is unknown. Time point specified: patch test 3, about 24 weeks after DPC sensitization. The sample's treatment: therapeutic diphenylcyclopropenone sensitization with weekly scalp DPC.

This chain links TRBV29-1 with TRBJ2-3; 7 bases match TRBD2. The clonotype originates from a woman between 40 and 50 years old with alopecia areata. Some clones in this sample may be carry-over from other donors' samples. The sequences come from whole blood, collected in connection with sensitization to the hapten diphenylcyclopropenone (DPC). Here the CDR3 reads CSVEASGPDTQYF. The CDR3 nucleotides are TGCAGCGTTGAGGCTAGCGGACCAGATACGCAGTATTTT.